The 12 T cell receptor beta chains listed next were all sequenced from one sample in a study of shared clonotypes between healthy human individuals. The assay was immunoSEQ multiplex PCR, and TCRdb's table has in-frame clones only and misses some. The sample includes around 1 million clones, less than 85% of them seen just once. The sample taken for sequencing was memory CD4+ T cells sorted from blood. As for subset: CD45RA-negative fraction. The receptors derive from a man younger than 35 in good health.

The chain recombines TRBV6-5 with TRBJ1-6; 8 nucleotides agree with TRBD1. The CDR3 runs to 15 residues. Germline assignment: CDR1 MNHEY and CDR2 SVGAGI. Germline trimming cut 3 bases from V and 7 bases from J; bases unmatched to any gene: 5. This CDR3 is CASSYRGQDNSPLHF. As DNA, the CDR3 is TGTGCCAGCAGTTATAGGGGACAGGACAATTCACCCCTCCACTTT.

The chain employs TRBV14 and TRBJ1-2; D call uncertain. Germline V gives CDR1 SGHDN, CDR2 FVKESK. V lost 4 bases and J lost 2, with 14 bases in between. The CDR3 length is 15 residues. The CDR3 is CASSPTGGRNYGYTF. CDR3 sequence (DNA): TGTGCCAGCAGCCCTACCGGCGGCAGGAACTATGGCTACACCTTC. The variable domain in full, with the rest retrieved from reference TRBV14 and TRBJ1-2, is EAGVTQFPSHSVIEKGQTVTLRCDPISGHDNLYWYRRVMGKEIKFLLHFVKESKQDESGMPNNRFLAERTGGTYSTLKVQPAELEDSGVYFCASSPTGGRNYGYTFGSGTRLTVV.

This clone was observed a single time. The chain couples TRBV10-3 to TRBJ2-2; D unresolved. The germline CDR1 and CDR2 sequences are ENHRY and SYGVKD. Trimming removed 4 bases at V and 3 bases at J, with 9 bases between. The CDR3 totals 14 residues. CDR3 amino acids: CAISGFGDTGELFF. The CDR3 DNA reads TGTGCCATCAGTGGGTTTGGGGACACCGGGGAGCTGTTTTTT.

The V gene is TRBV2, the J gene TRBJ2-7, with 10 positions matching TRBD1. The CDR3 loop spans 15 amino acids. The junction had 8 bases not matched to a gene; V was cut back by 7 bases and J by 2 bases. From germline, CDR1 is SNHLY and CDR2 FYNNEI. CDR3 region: CASTEGTGVPYEQYF. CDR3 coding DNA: TGTGCCAGCACCGAGGGGACAGGGGTACCCTACGAGCAGTACTTC.

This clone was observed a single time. DNA for the CDR3: TGTGCCAGCAGTTACACGCGGACAGGGTCCGGCGGCTACACCTTC. Its translation is CASSYTRTGSGGYTF. The rearrangement joins TRBV6-5 to TRBJ1-2; 8 nucleotides line up with TRBD1. CDR3 length: 15 amino acids. Germline CDR1 and CDR2: MNHEY and SVGAGI. V shed 2 bases and J 8 bases; nucleotides not matched to a gene: 10.

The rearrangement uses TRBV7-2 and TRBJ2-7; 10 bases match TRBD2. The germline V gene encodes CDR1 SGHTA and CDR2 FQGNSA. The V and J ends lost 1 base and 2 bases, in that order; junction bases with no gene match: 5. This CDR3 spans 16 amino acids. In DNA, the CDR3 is TGTGCCAGCAGCTTAGGCTCCGGGACTAGCGCCTACGAGCAGTACTTC. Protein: CASSLGSGTSAYEQYF. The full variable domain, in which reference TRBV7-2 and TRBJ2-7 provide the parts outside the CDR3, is GAGVSQSPSNKVTEKGKDVELRCDPISGHTALYWYRQSLGQGLEFLIYFQGNSAPDKSGLPSDRFSAERTGGSVSTLTIQRTQQEDSAVYLCASSLGSGTSAYEQYFGPGTRLTVT.

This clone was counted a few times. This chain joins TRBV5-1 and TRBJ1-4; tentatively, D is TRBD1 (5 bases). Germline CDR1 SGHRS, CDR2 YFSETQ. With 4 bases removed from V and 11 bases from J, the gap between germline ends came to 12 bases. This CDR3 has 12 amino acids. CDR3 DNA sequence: TGCGCCAGCAGCGAGACAGCTGGGAAACTGTTTTTT. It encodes CASSETAGKLFF.

In DNA form, the CDR3 reads TGTGCCAGCAGCAAAGGCGTAAATGAGCAGTTCTTC. This codes for CASSKGVNEQFF. The chain employs TRBV21-1 and TRBJ2-1; TRBD2, the table's D call, was not compared with the DNA. TRBV21-1 is labeled a pseudogene. This CDR3 is built from 12 residues.

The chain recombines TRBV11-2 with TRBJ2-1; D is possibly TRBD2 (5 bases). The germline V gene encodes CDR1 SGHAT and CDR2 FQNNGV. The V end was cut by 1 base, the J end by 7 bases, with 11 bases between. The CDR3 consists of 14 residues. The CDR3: CASSLGVIANEQFF. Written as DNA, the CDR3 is TGTGCCAGCAGCTTAGGGGTCATAGCGAATGAGCAGTTCTTC. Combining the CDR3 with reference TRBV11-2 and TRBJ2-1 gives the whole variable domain EAGVAQSPRYKIIEKRQSVAFWCNPISGHATLYWYQQILGQGPKLLIQFQNNGVVDDSQLPKDRFSAERLKGVDSTLKIQPAKLEDSAVYLCASSLGVIANEQFFGPGTRLTVL.

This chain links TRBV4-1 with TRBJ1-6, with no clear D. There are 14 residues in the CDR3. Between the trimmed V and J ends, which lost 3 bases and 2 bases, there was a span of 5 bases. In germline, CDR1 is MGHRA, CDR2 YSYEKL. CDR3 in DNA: TGCGCCAGCAGCCAGAAGGCCTATAATTCACCCCTCCACTTT. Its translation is CASSQKAYNSPLHF.

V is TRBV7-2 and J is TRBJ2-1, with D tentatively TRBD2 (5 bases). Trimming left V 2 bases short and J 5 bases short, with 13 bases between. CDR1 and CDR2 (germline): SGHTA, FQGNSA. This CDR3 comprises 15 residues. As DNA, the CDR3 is TGTGCCAGCAGCTTACGAGCGGCCCTTGACAATGAGCAGTTCTTC. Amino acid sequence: CASSLRAALDNEQFF.

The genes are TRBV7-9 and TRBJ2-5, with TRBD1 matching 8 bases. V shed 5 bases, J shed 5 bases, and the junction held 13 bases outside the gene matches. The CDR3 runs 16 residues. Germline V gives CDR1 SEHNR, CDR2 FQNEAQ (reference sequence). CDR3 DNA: TGTGCCAGCAGCGAGGGAGACAGGGGAAAGGGGGAGACCCAGTACTTC. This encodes CASSEGDRGKGETQYF.